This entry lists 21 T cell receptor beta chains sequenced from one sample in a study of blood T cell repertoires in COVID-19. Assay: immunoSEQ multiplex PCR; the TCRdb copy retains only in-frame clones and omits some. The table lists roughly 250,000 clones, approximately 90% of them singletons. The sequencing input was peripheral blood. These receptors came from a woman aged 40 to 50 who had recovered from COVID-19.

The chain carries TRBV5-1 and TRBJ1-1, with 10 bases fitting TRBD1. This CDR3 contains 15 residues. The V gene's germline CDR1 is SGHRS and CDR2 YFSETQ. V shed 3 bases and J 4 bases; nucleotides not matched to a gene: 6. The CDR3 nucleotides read TGCGCCAGCAGCTCCCGGGGACAGGGGAGCACTGAAGCTTTCTTT. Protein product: CASSSRGQGSTEAFF. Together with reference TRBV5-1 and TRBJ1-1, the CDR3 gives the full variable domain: KAGVTQTPRYLIKTRGQQVTLSCSPISGHRSVSWYQQTPGQGLQFLFEYFSETQRNKGNFPGRFSGRQFSNSRSEMNVSTLELGDSALYLCASSSRGQGSTEAFFGQGTRLTVV.

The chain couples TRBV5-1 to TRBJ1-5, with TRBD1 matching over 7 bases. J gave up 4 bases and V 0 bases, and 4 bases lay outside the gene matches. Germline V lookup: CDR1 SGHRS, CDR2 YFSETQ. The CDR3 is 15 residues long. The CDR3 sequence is CASSLGQGENQPQHF. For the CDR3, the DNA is TGCGCCAGCAGCTTGGGACAGGGTGAGAATCAGCCCCAGCATTTT.

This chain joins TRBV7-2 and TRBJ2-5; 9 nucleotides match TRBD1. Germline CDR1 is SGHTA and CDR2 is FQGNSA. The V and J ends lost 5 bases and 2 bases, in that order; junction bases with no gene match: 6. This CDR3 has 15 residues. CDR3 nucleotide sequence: TGTGCCAGCAGCCCGGGACAGGGACGGCAAGAGACCCAGTACTTC. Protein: CASSPGQGRQETQYF. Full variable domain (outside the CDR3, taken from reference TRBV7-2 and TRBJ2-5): GAGVSQSPSNKVTEKGKDVELRCDPISGHTALYWYRQSLGQGLEFLIYFQGNSAPDKSGLPSDRFSAERTGGSVSTLTIQRTQQEDSAVYLCASSPGQGRQETQYFGPGTRLLVL.

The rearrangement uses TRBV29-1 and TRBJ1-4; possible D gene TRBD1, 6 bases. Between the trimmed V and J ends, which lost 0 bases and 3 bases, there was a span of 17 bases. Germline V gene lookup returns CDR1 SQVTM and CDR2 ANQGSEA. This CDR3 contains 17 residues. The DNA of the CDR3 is TGCAGCGTTGAAGATCCGCGGGCGGGGGCGGCTAATGAAAAACTGTTTTTT. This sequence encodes CSVEDPRAGAANEKLFF.

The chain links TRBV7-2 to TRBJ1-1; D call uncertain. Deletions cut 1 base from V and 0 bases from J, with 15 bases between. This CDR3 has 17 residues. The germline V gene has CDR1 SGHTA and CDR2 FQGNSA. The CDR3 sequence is CASSLDSGSRMNTEAFF. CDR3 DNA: TGTGCCAGCAGCTTAGATTCAGGCTCTCGTATGAACACTGAAGCTTTCTTT.

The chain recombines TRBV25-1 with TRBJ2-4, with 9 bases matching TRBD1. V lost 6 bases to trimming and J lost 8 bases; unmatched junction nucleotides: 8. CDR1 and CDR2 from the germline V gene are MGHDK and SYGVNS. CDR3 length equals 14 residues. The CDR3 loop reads CASSTGTGFDIQYF. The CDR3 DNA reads TGTGCCAGCAGCACCGGGACAGGGTTTGACATTCAGTACTTC.

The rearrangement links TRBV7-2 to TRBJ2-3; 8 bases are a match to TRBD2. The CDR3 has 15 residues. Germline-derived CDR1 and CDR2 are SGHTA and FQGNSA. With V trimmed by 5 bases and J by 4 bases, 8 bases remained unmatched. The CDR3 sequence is CASSQGLAQADTQYF. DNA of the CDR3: TGTGCCAGCAGCCAAGGACTAGCACAAGCAGATACGCAGTATTTT. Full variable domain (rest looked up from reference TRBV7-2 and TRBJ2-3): GAGVSQSPSNKVTEKGKDVELRCDPISGHTALYWYRQSLGQGLEFLIYFQGNSAPDKSGLPSDRFSAERTGGSVSTLTIQRTQQEDSAVYLCASSQGLAQADTQYFGPGTRLTVL.

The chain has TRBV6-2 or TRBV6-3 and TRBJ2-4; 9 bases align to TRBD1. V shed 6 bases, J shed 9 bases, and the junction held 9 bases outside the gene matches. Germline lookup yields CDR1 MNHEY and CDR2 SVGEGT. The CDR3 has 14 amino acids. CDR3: CASSKTGTGSIQYF. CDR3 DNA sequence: TGTGCCAGCAGCAAAACCGGGACAGGGAGCATTCAGTACTTC.

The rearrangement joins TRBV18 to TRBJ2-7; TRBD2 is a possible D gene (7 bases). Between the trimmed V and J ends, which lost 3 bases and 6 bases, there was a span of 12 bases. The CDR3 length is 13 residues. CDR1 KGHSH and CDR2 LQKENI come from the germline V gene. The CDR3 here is CASSPGAGAEQYF. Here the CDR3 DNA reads TGTGCCAGCTCACCGGGGGCGGGGGCCGAGCAGTACTTC.

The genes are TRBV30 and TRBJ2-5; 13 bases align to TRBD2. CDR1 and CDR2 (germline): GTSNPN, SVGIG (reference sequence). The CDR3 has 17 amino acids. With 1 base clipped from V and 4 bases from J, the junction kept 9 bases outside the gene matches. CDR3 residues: CAWSGRRTSGSRETQYF. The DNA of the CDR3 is TGTGCCTGGAGTGGGCGAAGGACTAGCGGGAGCAGAGAGACCCAGTACTTC.

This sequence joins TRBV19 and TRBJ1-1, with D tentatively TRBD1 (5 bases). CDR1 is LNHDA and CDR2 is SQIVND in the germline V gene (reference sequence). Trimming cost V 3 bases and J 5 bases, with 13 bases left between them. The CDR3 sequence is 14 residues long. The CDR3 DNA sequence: TGTGCCAGTAGTATCCGACGGGGGGTTACTGAAGCTTTCTTT. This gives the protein CASSIRRGVTEAFF.

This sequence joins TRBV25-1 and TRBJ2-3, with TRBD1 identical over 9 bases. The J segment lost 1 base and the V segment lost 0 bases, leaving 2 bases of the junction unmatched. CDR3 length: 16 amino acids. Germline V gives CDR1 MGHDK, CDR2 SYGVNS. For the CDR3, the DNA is TGTGCCAGCAGTGAATATGGGGACAGGGGCACAGATACGCAGTATTTT. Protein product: CASSEYGDRGTDTQYF.

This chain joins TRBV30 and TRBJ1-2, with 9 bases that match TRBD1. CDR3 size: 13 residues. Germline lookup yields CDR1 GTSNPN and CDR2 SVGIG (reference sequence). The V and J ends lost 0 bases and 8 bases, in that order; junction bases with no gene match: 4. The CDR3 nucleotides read TGTGCCTGGAGTGTACAGGGGGCTAGAGGCTACACCTTC. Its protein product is CAWSVQGARGYTF.

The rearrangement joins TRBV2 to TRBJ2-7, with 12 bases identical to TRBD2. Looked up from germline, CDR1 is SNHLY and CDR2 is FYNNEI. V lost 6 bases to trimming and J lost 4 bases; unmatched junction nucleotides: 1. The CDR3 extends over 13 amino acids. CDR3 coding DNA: TGTGCCAGCAGGACTAGCGGGAGATACGAGCAGTACTTC. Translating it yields CASRTSGRYEQYF.

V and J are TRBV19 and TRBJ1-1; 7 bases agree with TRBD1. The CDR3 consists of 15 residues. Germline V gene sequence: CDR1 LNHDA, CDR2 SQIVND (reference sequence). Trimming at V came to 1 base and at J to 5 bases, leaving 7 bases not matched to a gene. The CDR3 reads CASSIGPTGRTEAFF. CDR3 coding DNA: TGTGCCAGTAGTATAGGTCCGACAGGGCGAACTGAAGCTTTCTTT.

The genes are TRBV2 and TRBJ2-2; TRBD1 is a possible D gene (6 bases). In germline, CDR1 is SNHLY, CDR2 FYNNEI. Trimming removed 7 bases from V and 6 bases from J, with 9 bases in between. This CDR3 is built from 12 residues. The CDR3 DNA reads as TGTGCCAGCAATACAGGGTCCGGGGAGCTGTTTTTT. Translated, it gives CASNTGSGELFF.

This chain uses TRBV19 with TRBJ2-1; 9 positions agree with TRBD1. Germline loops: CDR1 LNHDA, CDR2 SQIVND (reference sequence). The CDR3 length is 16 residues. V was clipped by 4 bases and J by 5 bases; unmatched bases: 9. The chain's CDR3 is CASSTPGTGINNEQFF. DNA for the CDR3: TGTGCCAGTAGTACCCCGGGGACAGGGATAAACAATGAGCAGTTCTTC.

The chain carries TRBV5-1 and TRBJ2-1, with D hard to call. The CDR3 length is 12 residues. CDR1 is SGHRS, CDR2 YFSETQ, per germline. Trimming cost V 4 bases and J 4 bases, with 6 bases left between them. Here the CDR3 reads CASSVYYNEQFF. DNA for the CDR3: TGCGCCAGCAGCGTATATTACAATGAGCAGTTCTTC.

The CDR3 region is CASSSRRVTQETQYF. The DNA of the CDR3 is TGTGCCAGCAGCTCCCGGCGGGTGACCCAAGAGACCCAGTACTTC. The chain combines TRBV11-1 with TRBJ2-5; TRBD2 is a possible D gene (5 bases). V dropped 4 bases and J dropped 1 base, with 13 bases sitting between them. Germline assignment: CDR1 SGHAT and CDR2 FQDESV (reference sequence). This CDR3 is built from 15 residues.

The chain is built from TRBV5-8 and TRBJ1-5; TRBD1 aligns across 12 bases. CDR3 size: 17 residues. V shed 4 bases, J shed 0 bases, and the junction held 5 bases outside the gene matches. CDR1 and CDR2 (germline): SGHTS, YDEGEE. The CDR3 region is CASSRDRGLGSNQPQHF. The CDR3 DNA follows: TGTGCCAGCAGCCGGGACAGGGGGCTTGGTAGCAATCAGCCCCAGCATTTT.

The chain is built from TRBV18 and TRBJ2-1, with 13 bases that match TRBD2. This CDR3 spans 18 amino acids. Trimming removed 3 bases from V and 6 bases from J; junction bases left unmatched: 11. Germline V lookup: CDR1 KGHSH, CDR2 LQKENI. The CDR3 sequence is CASSPVLGTSGISNEQFF. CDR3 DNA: TGTGCCAGCTCACCGGTACTAGGGACTAGCGGGATATCCAATGAGCAGTTCTTC.